Below are 8 T cell receptor beta chains sequenced from a single sample in a study of OX40 agonist ivuxolimab in advanced cancers. Here immunoSEQ multiplex PCR was the method, and the copy in TCRdb shows in-frame clones only, minus some. The sample lists some 60,000 clones; 70% to 90% were seen once. The material sequenced was CD4+ or CD8+ T cells sorted from blood, taken in a trial of the OX40 agonist ivuxolimab. The source of these receptors is an adult with an advanced solid tumor such as melanoma, head and neck, liver or kidney cancer.

V gene TRBV10-3 combines with J gene TRBJ1-1; TRBD1 is a possible D gene (6 bases). Trimming left V 6 bases short and J 7 bases short, with 18 bases between. This CDR3 is built from 14 residues. Looked up from germline, CDR1 is ENHRY and CDR2 is SYGVKD. The CDR3 spells CAIRKRTDSGEAFF. The CDR3 bases are TGTGCCATCAGAAAAAGGACAGACTCGGGTGAAGCTTTCTTT.

V and J are TRBV19 and TRBJ2-7; TRBD1 matches at 8 bases. Germline CDR1 is LNHDA and CDR2 is SQIVND (reference sequence). V was clipped by 3 bases and J by 2 bases; unmatched bases: 6. This CDR3 is built from 15 residues. CDR3 amino acids: CASSIPAGGTYEQYF. CDR3 DNA sequence: TGTGCCAGTAGTATCCCGGCAGGGGGCACCTACGAGCAGTACTTC.

This rearrangement joins TRBV5-1 to TRBJ2-3; 10 bases match TRBD2. This CDR3 comprises 16 residues. The V and J ends lost 4 bases and 0 bases, in that order; junction bases with no gene match: 5. Germline V gives CDR1 SGHRS, CDR2 YFSETQ. The CDR3, as DNA: TGCGCCAGCAGCGTTACTAGCGGGGTGAGCACAGATACGCAGTATTTT. It encodes CASSVTSGVSTDTQYF.

V gene TRBV10-3 combines with J gene TRBJ2-7, with D perhaps matching TRBD1 (7 bases). V gave up 10 bases and J gave up 0 bases, with 13 bases separating them. This CDR3 contains 13 residues. Germline CDR1 reads ENHRY; CDR2 reads SYGVKD. CDR3 residues: CATGGTDSYEQYF. CDR3 coding DNA: TGTGCCACCGGAGGGACAGACTCCTACGAGCAGTACTTC.

The rearrangement uses TRBV6-6 and TRBJ1-5; D gene unclear. The CDR3 has 13 amino acids. Trimming cost V 5 bases and J 4 bases, with 9 bases left between them. Germline assignment: CDR1 MNHNY and CDR2 SVGAGI (reference sequence). CDR3 sequence reads: CASSPPGNQPQHF. The CDR3 DNA reads TGTGCCAGCAGTCCCCCGGGGAATCAGCCCCAGCATTTT.

This clone has more than one count but fewer than ten. The chain is built from TRBV6-6 and TRBJ1-4; 9 bases match TRBD1. Losses at the gene ends were 2 bases for V and 0 bases for J; bases not matched to a gene: 1. This CDR3 has 16 amino acids. Germline V gene lookup returns CDR1 MNHNY and CDR2 SVGAGI (reference sequence). This CDR3 reads CASSYGTGTTNEKLFF. The CDR3 DNA reads as TGTGCCAGCAGTTACGGGACAGGGACAACTAATGAAAAACTGTTTTTT.

This clone was recorded a few times. This chain joins TRBV19 and TRBJ1-2, with 7 nucleotides matching TRBD1. The CDR3 totals 16 residues. Trimming removed 9 bases from V and 5 bases from J; junction bases left unmatched: 18. Germline CDR1 is LNHDA and CDR2 is SQIVND (reference sequence). The CDR3 spells CASLQPGTAEGYGYTF. CDR3 nucleotide sequence: TGTGCCAGCTTACAACCCGGGACAGCCGAAGGGTATGGCTACACCTTC.

The gene calls are TRBV30 and TRBJ1-6; weak D call: TRBD1 (6 bases). V shed 3 bases and J shed 8 bases, with 14 bases lying between them. The CDR3 extends over 14 amino acids. Germline V lookup: CDR1 GTSNPN, CDR2 SVGIG (reference sequence). The CDR3 loop reads CAWRQTGIYSPLHF. The CDR3 DNA sequence: TGTGCCTGGAGGCAAACAGGGATTTATTCACCCCTCCACTTT. The variable domain in full, completed from reference TRBV30 and TRBJ1-6, reads SQTIHQWPATLVQPVGSPLSLECTVEGTSNPNLYWYRQAAGRGLQLLFYSVGIGQISSEVPQNLSASRPQDRQFILSSKKLLLSDSGFYLCAWRQTGIYSPLHFGNGTRLTVT.